This T cell receptor (beta chain) was found in a study of PD-1 blockade in classical Hodgkin lymphoma. With no exception, relapse followed autologous stem cell transplantation in all patients, and brentuximab vedotin exposure varied. Measured with immunoSEQ multiplex PCR; TCRdb has only the in-frame clones, and not every one. The sample lists around 91,000 clones; 75% to 85% were seen once. As regards this clone: The antigen is unknown.

General observations from the study: Complete responders had baseline diversity similar to newly diagnosed patients.

Germline CDR1 SGHKS, CDR2 YYEKEE (reference sequence). The CDR3 is 15 amino acids. With 2 bases clipped from V and 2 bases from J, the junction kept 6 bases outside the gene matches. The sample consisted of peripheral blood mononuclear cells (PBMCs), taken before the second cycle of nivolumab. The rearrangement uses TRBV5-5 and TRBJ2-5; 7 bases match TRBD2. The clonotype originates from a human donor with classical Hodgkin lymphoma. CDR3 loop: CASSFQGGGQETQYF. The DNA of the CDR3 is TGTGCCAGCAGCTTTCAGGGCGGGGGACAAGAGACCCAGTACTTC.